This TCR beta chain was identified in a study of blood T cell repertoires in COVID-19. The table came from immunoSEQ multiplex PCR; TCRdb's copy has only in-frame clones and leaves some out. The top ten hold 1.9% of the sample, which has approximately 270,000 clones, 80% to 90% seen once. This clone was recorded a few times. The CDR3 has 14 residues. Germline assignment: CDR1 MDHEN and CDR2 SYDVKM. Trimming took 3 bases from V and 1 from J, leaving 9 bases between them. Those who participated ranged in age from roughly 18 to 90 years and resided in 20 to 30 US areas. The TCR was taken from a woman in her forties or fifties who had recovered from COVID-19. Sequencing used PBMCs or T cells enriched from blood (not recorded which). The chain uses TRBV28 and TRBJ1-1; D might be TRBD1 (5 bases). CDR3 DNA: TGTGCCAGCAGTTTGACACAGGCGAACACTGAAGCTTTCTTT. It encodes CASSLTQANTEAFF.